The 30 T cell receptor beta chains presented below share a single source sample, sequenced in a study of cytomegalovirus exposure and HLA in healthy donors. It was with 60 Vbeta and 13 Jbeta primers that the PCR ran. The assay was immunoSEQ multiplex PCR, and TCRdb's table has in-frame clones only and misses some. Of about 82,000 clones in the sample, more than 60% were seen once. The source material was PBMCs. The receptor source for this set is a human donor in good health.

CDR3 sequence reads: CASSLDPGDREGYTEAFF. CDR3 DNA sequence: TGTGCCAGCAGCTTAGATCCCGGGGACAGGGAGGGATACACTGAAGCTTTCTTT. The V gene is TRBV7-6, the J gene TRBJ1-1; 9 bases are shared with TRBD1. CDR3 length equals 18 residues. The germline V gene encodes CDR1 SGHVS and CDR2 FNYEAQ. With V trimmed by 1 base and J by 3 bases, 12 bases remained unmatched.

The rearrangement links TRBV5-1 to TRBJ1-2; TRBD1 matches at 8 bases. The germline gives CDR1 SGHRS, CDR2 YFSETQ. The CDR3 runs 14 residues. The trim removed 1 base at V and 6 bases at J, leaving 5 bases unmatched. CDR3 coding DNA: TGCGCCAGCAGCTTGACAGGGGGAGGTGATGGCTACACCTTC. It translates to CASSLTGGGDGYTF.

DNA of the CDR3: TGCGCCAGCAGCTTGGAGGTGACTGCGTTTGGCTACACCTTC. Its protein product is CASSLEVTAFGYTF. This rearrangement joins TRBV5-1 to TRBJ1-2; D is uncertain. Germline lookup yields CDR1 SGHRS and CDR2 YFSETQ. V was clipped by 0 bases and J by 7 bases, with 13 bases between them. This CDR3 has 14 residues.

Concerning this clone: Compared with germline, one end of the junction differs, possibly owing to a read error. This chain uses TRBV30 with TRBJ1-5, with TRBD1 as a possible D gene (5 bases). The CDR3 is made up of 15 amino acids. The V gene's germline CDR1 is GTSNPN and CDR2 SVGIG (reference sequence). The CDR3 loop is CAWSPRGGQDQPQNF. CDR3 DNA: TGTGCCTGGAGTCCACGCGGGGGTCAGGATCAGCCCCAGAATTTT.

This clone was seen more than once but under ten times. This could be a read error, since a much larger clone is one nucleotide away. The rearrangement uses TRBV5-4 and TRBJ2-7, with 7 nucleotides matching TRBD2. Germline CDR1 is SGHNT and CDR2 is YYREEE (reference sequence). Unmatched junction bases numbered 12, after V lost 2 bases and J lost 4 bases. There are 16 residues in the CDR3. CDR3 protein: CASSLEHGRAPYEQYF. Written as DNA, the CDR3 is TGTGCCAGCAGCTTAGAACATGGGAGGGCACCTTACGAGCAGTACTTC.

CDR3 coding DNA: TGTGCCAGCAAGGACAGGGGGGAAAGCTCCTACGAGCAGTACTTC. Translation gives CASKDRGESSYEQYF. The gene calls are TRBV6-6 and TRBJ2-7, with 10 bases identical to TRBD1. Trimming at V came to 7 bases and at J to 0 bases, leaving 6 bases not matched to a gene. The CDR3 is made up of 15 amino acids. Germline V gives CDR1 MNHNY, CDR2 SVGAGI (reference sequence).

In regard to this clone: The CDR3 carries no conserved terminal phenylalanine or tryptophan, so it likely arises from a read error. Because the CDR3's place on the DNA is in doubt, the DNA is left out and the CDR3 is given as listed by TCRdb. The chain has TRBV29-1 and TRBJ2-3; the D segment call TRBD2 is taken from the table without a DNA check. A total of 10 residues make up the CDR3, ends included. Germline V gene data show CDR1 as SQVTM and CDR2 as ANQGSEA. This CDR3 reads CSVEIRAGPS.

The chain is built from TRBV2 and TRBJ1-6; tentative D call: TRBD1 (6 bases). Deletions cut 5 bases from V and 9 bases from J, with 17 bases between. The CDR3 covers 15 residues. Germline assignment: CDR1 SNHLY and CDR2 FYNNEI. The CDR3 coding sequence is TGTGCCAGCAGTCTACAGGGTCACAGACGTTCACCCCTCCACTTT. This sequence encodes CASSLQGHRRSPLHF.

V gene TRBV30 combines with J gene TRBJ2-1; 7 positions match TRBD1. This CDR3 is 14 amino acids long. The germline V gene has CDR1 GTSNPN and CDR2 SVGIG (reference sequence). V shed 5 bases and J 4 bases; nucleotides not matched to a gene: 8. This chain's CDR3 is CAWGKSGQYNEQFF. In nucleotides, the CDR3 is TGTGCCTGGGGTAAATCGGGACAGTACAATGAGCAGTTCTTC.

CDR3 sequence (DNA): TGTGCCAGCAGTTTAGGCGGGGGGGCCTACGAGCAGTACTTC. Protein sequence: CASSLGGGAYEQYF. This chain links TRBV27 with TRBJ2-7; 9 bases map to TRBD2. The junction had 1 base not matched to a gene; V was cut back by 2 bases and J by 2 bases. Germline values: CDR1 MNHEY, CDR2 SMNVEV (reference sequence). The CDR3 has 14 residues.

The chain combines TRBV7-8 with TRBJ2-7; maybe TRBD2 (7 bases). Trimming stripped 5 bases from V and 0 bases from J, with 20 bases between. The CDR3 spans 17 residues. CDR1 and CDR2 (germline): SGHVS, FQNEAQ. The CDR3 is CASSPTFGGRSSYEQYF. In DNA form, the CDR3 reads TGTGCCAGCAGCCCAACGTTCGGGGGGCGCAGCTCCTACGAGCAGTACTTC.

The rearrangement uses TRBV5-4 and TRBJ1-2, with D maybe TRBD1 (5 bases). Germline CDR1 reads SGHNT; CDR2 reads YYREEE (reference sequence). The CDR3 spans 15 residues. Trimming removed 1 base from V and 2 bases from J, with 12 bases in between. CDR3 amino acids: CASSLQTGVNYGYTF. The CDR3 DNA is TGTGCCAGCAGCTTGCAAACAGGCGTCAACTATGGCTACACCTTC.

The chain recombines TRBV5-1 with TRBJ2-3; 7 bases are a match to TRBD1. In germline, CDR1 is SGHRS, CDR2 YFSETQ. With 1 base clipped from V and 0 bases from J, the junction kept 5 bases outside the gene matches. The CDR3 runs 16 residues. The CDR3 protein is CASSLLDRPSTDTQYF. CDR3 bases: TGCGCCAGCAGCTTGCTGGACAGGCCGAGCACAGATACGCAGTATTTT.

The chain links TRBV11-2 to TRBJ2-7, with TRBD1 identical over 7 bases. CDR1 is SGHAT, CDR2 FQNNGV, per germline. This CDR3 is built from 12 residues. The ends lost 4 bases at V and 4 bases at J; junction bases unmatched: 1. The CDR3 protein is CASSWGQYEQYF. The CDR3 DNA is TGTGCCAGCAGCTGGGGACAGTACGAGCAGTACTTC.

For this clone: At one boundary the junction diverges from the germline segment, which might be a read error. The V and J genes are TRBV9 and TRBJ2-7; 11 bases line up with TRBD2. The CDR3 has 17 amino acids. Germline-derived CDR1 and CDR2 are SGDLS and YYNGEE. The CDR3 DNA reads TGTGCCAGCAGCGTCGGTTCACTAGCGGGGGCCTCCTACGGGCAGTACTTC. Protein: CASSVGSLAGASYGQYF.

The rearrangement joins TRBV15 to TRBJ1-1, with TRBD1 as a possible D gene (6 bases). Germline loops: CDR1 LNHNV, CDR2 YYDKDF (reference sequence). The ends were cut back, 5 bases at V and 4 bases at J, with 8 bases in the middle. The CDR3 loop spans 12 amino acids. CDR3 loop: CATSGGSTEAFF. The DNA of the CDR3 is TGTGCCACCAGCGGGGGCTCCACTGAAGCTTTCTTT.

The CDR3 DNA reads as TGTGCCTGGAGTGTAGGCGGGGGGGCAGCAGATACGCAGTATTTT. Amino acids: CAWSVGGGAADTQYF. The chain has TRBV30 and TRBJ2-3, with TRBD2 matching over 9 bases. V shed 0 bases, J shed 4 bases, and the junction held 5 bases outside the gene matches. The germline gives CDR1 GTSNPN, CDR2 SVGIG (reference sequence). The length of the CDR3 is 15 residues.

The DNA for the CDR3 is TGTGCCAGTAGTATAAACAGGGCGGAGCAGTTCTTC. Translating it yields CASSINRAEQFF. The chain carries TRBV19 and TRBJ2-1; possibly TRBD1 for D (6 bases). Germline V gene sequence: CDR1 LNHDA, CDR2 SQIVND (reference sequence). This CDR3 region has 12 residues. The ends were cut back, 2 bases at V and 10 bases at J, with 9 bases in the middle. The variable domain in full, completed from reference TRBV19 and TRBJ2-1, reads DGGITQSPKYLFRKEGQNVTLSCEQNLNHDAMYWYRQDPGQGLRLIYYSQIVNDFQKGDIAEGYSVSREKKESFPLTVTSAQKNPTAFYLCASSINRAEQFFGPGTRLTVL.

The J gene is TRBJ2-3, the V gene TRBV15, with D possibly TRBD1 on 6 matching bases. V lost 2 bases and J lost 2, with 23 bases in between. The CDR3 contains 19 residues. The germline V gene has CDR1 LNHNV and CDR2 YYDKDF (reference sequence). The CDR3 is CATSRPGQGLPLSTDTQYF. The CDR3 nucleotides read TGTGCCACCAGCAGACCGGGCCAGGGGCTCCCTTTATCCACAGATACGCAGTATTTT. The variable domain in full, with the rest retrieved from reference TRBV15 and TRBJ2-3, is DAMVIQNPRYQVTQFGKPVTLSCSQTLNHNVMYWYQQKSSQAPKLLFHYYDKDFNNEADTPDNFQSRRPNTSFCFLDIRSPGLGDTAMYLCATSRPGQGLPLSTDTQYFGPGTRLTVL.

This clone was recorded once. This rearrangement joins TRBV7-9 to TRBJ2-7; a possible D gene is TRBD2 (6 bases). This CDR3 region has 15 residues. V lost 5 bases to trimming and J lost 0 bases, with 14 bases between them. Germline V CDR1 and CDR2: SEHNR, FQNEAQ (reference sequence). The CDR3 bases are TGTGCCAGCAGCGCCCGGGACTCTATCTCCTACGAGCAGTACTTC. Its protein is CASSARDSISYEQYF.

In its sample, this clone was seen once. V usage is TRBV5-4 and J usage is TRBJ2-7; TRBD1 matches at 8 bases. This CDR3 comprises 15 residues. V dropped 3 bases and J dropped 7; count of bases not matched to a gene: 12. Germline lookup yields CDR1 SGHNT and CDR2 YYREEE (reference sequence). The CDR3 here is CASSSPGQGPWEQYF. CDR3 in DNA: TGTGCCAGCAGCTCCCCCGGACAGGGACCGTGGGAGCAGTACTTC.

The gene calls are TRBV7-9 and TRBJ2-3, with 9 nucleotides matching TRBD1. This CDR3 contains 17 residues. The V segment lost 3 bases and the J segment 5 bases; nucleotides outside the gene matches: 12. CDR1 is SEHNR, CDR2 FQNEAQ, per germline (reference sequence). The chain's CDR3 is CASSFTGTGTVGDTQYF. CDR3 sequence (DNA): TGTGCCAGCAGCTTCACCGGGACAGGGACCGTTGGAGATACGCAGTATTTT.

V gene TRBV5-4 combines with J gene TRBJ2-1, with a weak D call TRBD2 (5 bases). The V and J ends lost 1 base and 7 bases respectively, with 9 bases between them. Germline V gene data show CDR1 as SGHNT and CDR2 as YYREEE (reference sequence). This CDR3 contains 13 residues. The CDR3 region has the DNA TGTGCCAGCAGCTTGCGGGGAAATAATGAGCAGTTCTTC. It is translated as CASSLRGNNEQFF.

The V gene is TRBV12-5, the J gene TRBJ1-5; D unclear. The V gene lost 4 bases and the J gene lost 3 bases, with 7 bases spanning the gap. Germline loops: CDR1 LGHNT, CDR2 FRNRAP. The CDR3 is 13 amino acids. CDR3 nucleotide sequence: TGTGCTAGTGGTTCCTCGTTCAATCAGCCCCAGCATTTT. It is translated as CASGSSFNQPQHF.

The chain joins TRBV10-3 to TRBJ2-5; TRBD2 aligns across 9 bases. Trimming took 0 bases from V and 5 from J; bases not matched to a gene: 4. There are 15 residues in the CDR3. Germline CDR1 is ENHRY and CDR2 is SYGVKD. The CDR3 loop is CAISESLAGIETQYF. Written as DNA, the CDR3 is TGTGCCATCAGTGAGTCCCTAGCGGGGATCGAGACCCAGTACTTC.

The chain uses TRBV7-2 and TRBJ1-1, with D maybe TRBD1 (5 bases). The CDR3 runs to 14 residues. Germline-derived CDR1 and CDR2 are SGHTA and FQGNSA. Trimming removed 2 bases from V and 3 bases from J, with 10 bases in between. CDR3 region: CASSLRGTDTEAFF. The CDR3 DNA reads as TGTGCCAGCAGCTTAAGGGGTACTGACACTGAAGCTTTCTTT.

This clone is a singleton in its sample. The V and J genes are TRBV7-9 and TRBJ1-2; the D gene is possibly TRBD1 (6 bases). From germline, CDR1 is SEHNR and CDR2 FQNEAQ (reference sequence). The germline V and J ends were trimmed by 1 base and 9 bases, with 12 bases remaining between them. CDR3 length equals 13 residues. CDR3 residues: CASSLEGTRSYTF. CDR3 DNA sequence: TGTGCCAGCAGCTTAGAGGGGACAAGGAGCTACACCTTC. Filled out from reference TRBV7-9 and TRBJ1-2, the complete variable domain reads DTGVSQNPRHKITKRGQNVTFRCDPISEHNRLYWYRQTLGQGPEFLTYFQNEAQLEKSRLLSDRFSAERPKGSFSTLEIQRTEQGDSAMYLCASSLEGTRSYTFGSGTRLTVV.

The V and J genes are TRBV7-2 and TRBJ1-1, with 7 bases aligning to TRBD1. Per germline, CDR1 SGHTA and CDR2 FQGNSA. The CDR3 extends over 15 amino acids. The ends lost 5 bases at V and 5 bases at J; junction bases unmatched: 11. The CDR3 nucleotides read TGTGCCAGCAGCACTGACCGCAGGGGGAGGACTGAAGCTTTCTTT. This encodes CASSTDRRGRTEAFF.

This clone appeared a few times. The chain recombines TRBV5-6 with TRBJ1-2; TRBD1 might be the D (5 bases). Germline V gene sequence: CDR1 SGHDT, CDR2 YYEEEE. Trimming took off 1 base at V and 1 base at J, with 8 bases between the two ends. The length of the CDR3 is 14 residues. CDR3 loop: CASSLTGDNYGYTF. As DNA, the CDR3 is TGTGCCAGCAGCTTGACAGGAGATAACTATGGCTACACCTTC.

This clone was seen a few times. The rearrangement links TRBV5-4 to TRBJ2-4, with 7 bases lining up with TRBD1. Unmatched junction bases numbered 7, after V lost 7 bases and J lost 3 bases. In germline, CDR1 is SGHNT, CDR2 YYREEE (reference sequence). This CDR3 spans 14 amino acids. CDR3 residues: CASSTGRLKNIQYF. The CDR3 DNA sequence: TGTGCCAGCTCGACAGGGAGACTCAAAAACATTCAGTACTTC.